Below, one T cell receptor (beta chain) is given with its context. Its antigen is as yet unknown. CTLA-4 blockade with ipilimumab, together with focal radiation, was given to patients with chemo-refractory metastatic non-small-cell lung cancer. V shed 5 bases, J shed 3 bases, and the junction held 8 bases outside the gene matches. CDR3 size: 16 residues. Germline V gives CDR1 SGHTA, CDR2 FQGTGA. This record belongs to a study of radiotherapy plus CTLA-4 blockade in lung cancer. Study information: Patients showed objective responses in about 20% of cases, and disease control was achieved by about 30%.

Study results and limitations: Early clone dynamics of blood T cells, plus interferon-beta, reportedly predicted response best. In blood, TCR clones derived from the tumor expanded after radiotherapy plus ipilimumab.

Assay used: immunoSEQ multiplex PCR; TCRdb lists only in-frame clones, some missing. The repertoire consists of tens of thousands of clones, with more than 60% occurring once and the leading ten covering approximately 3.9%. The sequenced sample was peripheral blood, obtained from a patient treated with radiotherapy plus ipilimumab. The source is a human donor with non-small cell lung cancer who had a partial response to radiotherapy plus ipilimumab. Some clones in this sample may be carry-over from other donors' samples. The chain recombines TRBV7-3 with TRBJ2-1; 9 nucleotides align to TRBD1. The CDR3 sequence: CASSIQQGAFYNEQFF. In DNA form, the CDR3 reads TGTGCCAGCAGCATACAACAGGGGGCCTTCTACAATGAGCAGTTCTTC.